These T cell receptor beta chains were read from a single sample in a study of blood T cell repertoires in COVID-19. Generated by immunoSEQ multiplex PCR, the TCRdb table keeps only in-frame clones and is missing some. Here the sample spans approximately 70,000 clones, about nine tenths being singletons. Sequencing was performed on peripheral blood. Source of these receptors: a man over 45 with COVID-19, enrolled during active disease. The CDR3 runs from the conserved cysteine through the conserved F or W.

v_call	j_call	cdr3_aa
TRBV7-2	TRBJ2-3	CASRGYRDRLEVDTQYF
TRBV6-6	TRBJ2-1	CATGTSGYNEQFF
TRBV9	TRBJ2-7	CASSASGGYEQYF
TRBV4-2	TRBJ2-1	CASSQDPGGVSNEQFF
TRBV9	TRBJ2-7	CASSLGTGEIYEQYF
TRBV5-1	TRBJ2-7	CASSEALVTDFSSYEQYF
TRBV19	TRBJ1-5	CATARGQGGQPQHF
TRBV6-5	TRBJ1-1	CASRRQGLVNTEAFF
TRBV13	TRBJ2-1	CASSPSGTRALNEQFF
TRBV19	TRBJ1-1	CASSIRGGDTEAFF
TRBV15	TRBJ1-1	CATSRDRPVGGIGTEAFF
TRBV19	TRBJ1-1	CAKKGDRGLYTEAFF
TRBV6-5	TRBJ2-7	CASSYDREHHEQYF
TRBV29-1	TRBJ2-1	CSVQGASGRVGRANEQFF
TRBV6-5	TRBJ1-3	CASSFSRQGSGNTIYF
TRBV24-1	TRBJ1-2	CATSDSDGVGYTF
TRBV21-1	TRBJ1-3	CASSRAAGNTIYF
TRBV6-5	TRBJ1-5	CASSLQGKDNQPQHF
TRBV5-1	TRBJ2-3	CASSLGGASTDTQYF
TRBV2	TRBJ2-6	CASLEVSGANVLTF
TRBV6-1	TRBJ1-5	CASSEGTGVQQPQHF
TRBV5-1	TRBJ2-7	CASSLRLAGVEQYF
TRBV2	TRBJ1-2	CASSETGADYGYTF
TRBV7-2	TRBJ1-2	CASSPTGVVNYGYTF
TRBV7-3	TRBJ2-5	CASSFPGETQYF
TRBV3-1/TRBV3-2	TRBJ1-5	CASSQGYPGSQPQHF
TRBV28	TRBJ2-7	CASSLGGLFSYEQYF
TRBV19	TRBJ1-5	CASSISGQGNQPQHF
TRBV7-8	TRBJ2-2	CASSTRTDSGELFF
TRBV9	TRBJ2-3	CASSSGSGRTDTQYF
TRBV7-9	TRBJ2-2	CASSLGTSGRVDTGELFF
TRBV29-1	TRBJ2-3	CSVERGADTQYF
TRBV20-1	TRBJ2-3	CSASYQGGDTQYF
TRBV30	TRBJ1-1	CAWRFPGHLNTEAFF
TRBV19	TRBJ1-5	CASTQTGADQPQHF
TRBV6-2/TRBV6-3	TRBJ2-7	CASSYPNEQYF
TRBV5-1	TRBJ2-2	CASSEGTTNTGELFF
TRBV6-2/TRBV6-3	TRBJ2-6	CASSYPTGQGRSGANVLTF
TRBV28	TRBJ2-4	CASSTTGTKNIQYF
TRBV25-1	TRBJ2-3	CASSEYSGTGADTQYF
TRBV7-2	TRBJ2-3	CASSLELAGASDTQYF
TRBV5-1	TRBJ2-3	CASSPGGGTLTDTQYF
TRBV4-2	TRBJ2-2	CASSQEASGNTGELFF
TRBV28	TRBJ1-2	CASSLSTGAGYTF
TRBV19	TRBJ2-5	CASRGLGETQYF
TRBV9	TRBJ2-7	CASSGTGVGEQYF
TRBV19	TRBJ2-5	CASSLGTEQETQYF
TRBV10-2	TRBJ2-3	CASSEGGKVLTDTQYF
TRBV6-6	TRBJ2-7	CASSTYRGQYEQYF
TRBV28	TRBJ2-1	CASSFPRSYNEQFF
TRBV19	TRBJ1-5	CASSIGGMQPQHF
TRBV7-9	TRBJ1-1	CASSVWGEWGLNTEAFF
TRBV30	TRBJ1-4	CAWSAGSRGQNEKLFF
TRBV15	TRBJ2-3	CATSRREGQSADTQYF
TRBV11-2	TRBJ1-4	CASSSRDNEKLFF
TRBV5-1	TRBJ2-7	CASSLDIAGVSPYEQYF